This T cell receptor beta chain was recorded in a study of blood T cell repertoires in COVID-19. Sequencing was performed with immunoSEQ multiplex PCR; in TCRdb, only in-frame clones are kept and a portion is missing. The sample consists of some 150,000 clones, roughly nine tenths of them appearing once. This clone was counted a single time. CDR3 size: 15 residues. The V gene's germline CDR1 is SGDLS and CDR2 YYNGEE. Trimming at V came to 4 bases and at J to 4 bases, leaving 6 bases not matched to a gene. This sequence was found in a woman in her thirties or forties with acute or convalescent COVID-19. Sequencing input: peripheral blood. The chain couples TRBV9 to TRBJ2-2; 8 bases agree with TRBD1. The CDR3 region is CASSHGQGPTGELFF. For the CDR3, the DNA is TGTGCCAGCAGCCATGGACAGGGACCCACCGGGGAGCTGTTTTTT.